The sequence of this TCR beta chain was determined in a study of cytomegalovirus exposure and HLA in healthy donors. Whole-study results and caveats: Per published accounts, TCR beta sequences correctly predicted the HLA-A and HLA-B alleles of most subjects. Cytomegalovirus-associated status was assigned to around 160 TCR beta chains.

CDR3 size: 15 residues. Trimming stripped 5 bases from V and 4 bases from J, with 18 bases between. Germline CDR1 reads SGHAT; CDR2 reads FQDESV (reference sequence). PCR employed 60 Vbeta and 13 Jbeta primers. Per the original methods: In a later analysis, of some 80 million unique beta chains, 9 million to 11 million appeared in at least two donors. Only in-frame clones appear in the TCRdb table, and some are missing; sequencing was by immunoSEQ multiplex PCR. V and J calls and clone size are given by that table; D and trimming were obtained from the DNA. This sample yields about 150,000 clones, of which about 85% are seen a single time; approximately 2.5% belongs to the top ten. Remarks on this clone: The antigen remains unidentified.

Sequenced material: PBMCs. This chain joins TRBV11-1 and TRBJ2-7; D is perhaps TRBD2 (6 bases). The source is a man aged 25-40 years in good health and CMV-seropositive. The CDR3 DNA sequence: TGTGCCAGCAGCGTCGGGAGTTCGATTATGTACGAGCAGTACGTC. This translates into CASSVGSSIMYEQYV.